The 2 T cell receptor beta chains listed next were all sequenced from one sample in a study of blood T cell repertoires in COVID-19. Measured with immunoSEQ multiplex PCR; TCRdb has only the in-frame clones, and not every one. There are 200,000 to 250,000 clones in the sample; roughly nine tenths occur only once, and approximately 2.8% lies in the top ten. The sequenced sample consisted of PBMCs or T cells enriched from blood (not recorded which). These receptors were collected from a woman in her fifties or sixties in a cohort exposed to, infected with or recovered from COVID-19 (not recorded which).

V and J are TRBV28 and TRBJ1-4; 8 nucleotides align to TRBD1. The CDR3 spans 15 residues. With V trimmed by 5 bases and J by 0 bases, 2 bases remained unmatched. CDR1 is MDHEN and CDR2 is SYDVKM in the germline V gene. CDR3 nucleotide sequence: TGTGCCAGCAGTGGGACAGGAGCAACTAATGAAAAACTGTTTTTT. As protein: CASSGTGATNEKLFF. The variable domain in full, with the rest retrieved from reference TRBV28 and TRBJ1-4, is DVKVTQSSRYLVKRTGEKVFLECVQDMDHENMFWYRQDPGLGLRLIYFSYDVKMKEKGDIPEGYSVSREKKERFSLILESASTNQTSMYLCASSGTGATNEKLFFGSGTQLSVL.

V usage is TRBV11-2 and J usage is TRBJ2-5; TRBD2 matches 8 bases. This CDR3 is 17 amino acids long. The V gene end was trimmed by 5 bases and the J gene end by 2 bases; junction bases not matched to a gene: 13. Germline V gene lookup returns CDR1 SGHAT and CDR2 FQNNGV. The CDR3 loop reads CASSPLIGGGPQETQYF. The CDR3 bases are TGTGCCAGCAGCCCGCTGATCGGCGGGGGGCCTCAAGAGACCCAGTACTTC.